This T cell receptor beta chain appears in the sequencing data of a study of graft-versus-host responses after intestinal transplantation listed by TCRdb under 2021. Study-wide context: The transplants that recipients received were multivisceral, liver-intestinal, or isolated intestinal. Donor T cell macrochimerism was defined as a peak of at least 4% donor T cells among recipient peripheral blood mononuclear cells. Instead of going to the commercial service, samples from a few later patients were sequenced in-house on an Illumina MiSeq and processed with MiXCR. Alloreactive clones were identified by sequencing pre-transplant mixed lymphocyte reaction products and comparing these products with unstimulated pre-transplant donor and recipient T cells. Every recipient was given anti-thymocyte globulin induction, followed by around three years of maintenance tacrolimus and steroids. Bulk TCR-beta CDR3 sequencing was used to track graft-versus-host and host-versus-graft alloreactive T cell clones in the graft, circulation and bone marrow after intestinal transplantation. The cohort enrolled about two dozen intestinal transplant recipients, one of whom was a retransplant, and a few patients without pretransplant specimens were excluded. Summary of the overall study and its limitations: GvH clones were detected in recipient bone marrow, and some appeared earlier in ileal mucosa or blood, consistent with an intestinal mucosal origin. Early after transplant, peak levels of circulating GvH clones were found to be associated with declines in HvG clones. Patients with donor T cell macrochimerism had high GvH to HvG T cell clonal ratios in their allografts. The conclusions were limited by the relatively low number and heterogeneity of the intestinal transplant patients.

Library generation was performed with the immunoSEQ multiplex PCR assay. For most patients, genomic DNA was isolated using the Qiagen DNeasy Blood and Tissue Kit and was shipped frozen to Adaptive Biotechnologies for TCR sequencing. Adaptive Biotechnologies carried out high-throughput TCR-beta CDR3 sequencing of genomic DNA for most patients. As for the authors' bioinformatics: TCR sequencing data for approximately 19 patients were retrieved from Adaptive's ImmunoSEQ software; a few other patients were processed with MiXCR and VDJtools. To correct CD4 versus CD8 sorting errors, any sequence found in both subsets at a frequency ratio below 5:1 was removed. CDR3 nucleotide sequences shared between donor and recipient were removed because their origin could not be assigned. To be classed as alloreactive, a clone needed at least 2-fold expansion over unstimulated cells and a minimum CFSE-low frequency of 0.002% (template counts) or 0.001% (read counts). A clone was considered mappable if detected in the sequenced pre-transplant spleen, lymph node, or MLR CFSE-low populations of the donor or recipient. The cumulative frequency of alloreactive clones was calculated as a percentage of all sequences, weighted by copy number. This is the immuneACCESS table as TCRdb keeps it, with only in-frame sequences that have V and J called. A part of the clones is gone; compared with another copy, unresolved V genes explain less than half, and the rest is unexplained. The V and J calls and clone size come from that table; D and trimming were worked out from the DNA. The sample table records tens of thousands of clones; approximately 96% of these occur just once. The biggest ten clones account for approximately 0.21% of the sample.

Points on this clone: Its antigen specificity is not known. The sample holds no much larger clone one base away, and base qualities are not on file.

Taken with the paper, the label for time point translates to: cells obtained before transplantation from donor or recipient. CD3+CD4+ and CD3+CD8+ populations were FACS-sorted from unstimulated pre-transplant donor and recipient cells taken from spleen or lymph nodes. CDR1 LNHDA and CDR2 SQIVND were looked up in the germline V gene (reference sequence). V loses 5 bases of germline sequence and J loses 5 bases, and the interval between the two ends is 13 bases. The CDR3 has 13 amino acids, counting the end cysteine and phenylalanine. Just CDR3 DNA is preserved here, 39 bases in frame from base 1. Sequences were derived from unstimulated CD8+ T cells sorted from spleen or lymph node cells, sampled before transplant. This receptor was identified in a human donor who was the organ donor for an intestinal transplant. This chain is built from TRBV19 and TRBJ2-7; TRBD1 is possibly the D segment (5 matching bases). The nucleotide sequence is TGTGCCAGTAGTTTTCAGGGTTTGGACGAGCAGTACTTC. Its coded protein is CASSFQGLDEQYF.